The 20 T cell receptor beta chains listed next were all sequenced from one sample in a study of tumor-infiltrating lymphocytes in primary liver carcinoma. Extraction also yielded germline DNA, while blood RNA was obtained from unsorted whole blood. The input was 400 to 500 ng total RNA; TCR beta cDNA was made from it with a constant-region primer. Employing slightly modified ARM-PCR, three nested multiplex PCR rounds were run, and these gave rise to the TCR beta libraries. Primers for the first two PCR rounds were TRBV1-TRBV30 forward primers and a C-beta reverse primer (roughly 10 cycles per round). From the multiplex PCR reads, TCRdb called clonotypes with MiXCR, one entry per CDR3 protein. The sample shows 300,000 to 350,000 distinct CDR3 sequences, less than 75% of them seen only once. Sequenced sample: peripheral blood. The receptor set was obtained from a middle-aged man with primary liver carcinoma and hepatitis B virus infection.

The genes are TRBV5-5 and TRBJ2-7; 10 nucleotides line up with TRBD2. This CDR3 is built from 14 residues. Germline V gene lookup returns CDR1 SGHKS and CDR2 YYEKEE (reference sequence). V lost 1 base and J lost 3; bases outside the gene matches: 1. CDR3 residues: CASSLTSGDYEQYF. In DNA form, the CDR3 reads TGTGCCAGCAGCTTGACTAGCGGGGACTACGAGCAGTACTTC. The full variable domain, in which reference TRBV5-5 and TRBJ2-7 provide the parts outside the CDR3, is DAGVTQSPTHLIKTRGQQVTLRCSPISGHKSVSWYQQVLGQGPQFIFQYYEKEERGRGNFPDRFSARQFPNYSSELNVNALLLGDSALYLCASSLTSGDYEQYFGPGTRLTVT.

A remark on this clonotype: One junction end does not reproduce the germline sequence, and a read error may be involved. This chain uses TRBV11-2 with TRBJ2-3; 8 bases map to TRBD1. This CDR3 has 16 residues. The V gene's germline CDR1 is SGHAT and CDR2 FQNNGV. DNA of the CDR3: TGTGCCAGCAGTTTAGATTGGACAGGGAAGACAGATACGCAGTATTTT. Translated, it gives CASSLDWTGKTDTQYF.

This clonotype has at least ten counts. V gene TRBV4-3 combines with J gene TRBJ2-7; D call uncertain. CDR1 and CDR2 (germline): LGHNA, YSLEER. The germline V and J ends were trimmed by 0 bases and 5 bases, with 11 bases remaining between them. The CDR3 is 14 amino acids. Here the CDR3 reads CASSQDLDGHEQYF. CDR3 coding DNA: TGCGCCAGCAGCCAAGATCTAGATGGTCACGAGCAGTACTTC.

Regarding this clonotype: This could be a read error, since a much larger clone is one nucleotide away. The chain uses TRBV4-3 and TRBJ2-3; 13 bases line up with TRBD2. J lost 8 bases, V lost 0 bases, and 11 bases had no gene match. This CDR3 comprises 18 residues. Germline V gene data show CDR1 as LGHNA and CDR2 as YSLEER. The chain's CDR3 is CASSQEVTTSGRAGTQYF. The CDR3 coding sequence is TGCGCCAGCAGCCAAGAAGTGACTACTAGCGGGAGGGCAGGTACGCAGTATTTT.

There are many counts of this clonotype. The chain joins TRBV10-3 to TRBJ2-7; D possibly corresponds to TRBD2 (5 bases). V lost 2 bases and J 3 bases, leaving 11 bases between the germline ends. The CDR3 loop spans 14 amino acids. From germline, CDR1 is ENHRY and CDR2 SYGVKD. The CDR3 region is CAISEGRLGYEQYF. Here the CDR3 DNA reads TGTGCCATCAGTGAGGGGAGATTGGGCTACGAGCAGTACTTC.

This clonotype was seen a handful of times. The V call is TRBV7-9, the J call TRBJ2-7, with 9 bases lining up with TRBD1. Germline CDR1 is SEHNR and CDR2 is FQNEAQ (reference sequence). This CDR3 has 14 residues. Losses at the gene ends were 5 bases for V and 4 bases for J; bases not matched to a gene: 6. Written as DNA, the CDR3 is TGTGCCAGCAGCCGAGCCGACAGGGGGTACGAGCAGTACTTC. This sequence encodes CASSRADRGYEQYF.

Comments on this clonotype: This could be a read error, since a much larger clone is one nucleotide away. The V gene is TRBV12-3 or TRBV12-4, the J gene TRBJ1-5, with TRBD1 as a possible D gene (5 bases). Between the trimmed V and J ends, which lost 3 bases and 8 bases, there was a span of 11 bases. This CDR3 contains 13 residues. The CDR3 protein is CASSFKGREPQHF. The DNA for the CDR3 is TGTGCCAGCAGTTTTAAGGGCAGGGAGCCCCAGCATTTT.

This clonotype has only a few counts. The V and J genes are TRBV12-3 or TRBV12-4 and TRBJ1-3, with D possibly matching TRBD1 (5 bases). V was clipped by 5 bases and J by 2 bases, with 13 bases between them. The CDR3 is 15 amino acids. The CDR3: CASSAGTLTGNTIYF. CDR3 in DNA: TGTGCCAGCAGTGCGGGGACCCTTACTGGAAACACCATATATTTT.

This clonotype showed up just a few times. A single base separates this from a much larger clone, so it may be a read error. The chain's CDR3 is CASSYPPEDDTEAFF. The CDR3 DNA reads as TGTGCCAGCAGTTACCCTCCAGAGGACGACACTGAAGCTTTCTTT. The V gene is TRBV6-2 or TRBV6-3, the J gene TRBJ1-1; D is uncertain. The V and J ends lost 2 bases and 3 bases respectively, with 13 bases between them. The CDR3 runs 15 residues. Germline CDR1 is MNHEY and CDR2 is SVGEGT.

As regards this clonotype: It may be a read error: a sequence one base away is much more abundant. The chain uses TRBV6-5 and TRBJ2-7; 7 nucleotides line up with TRBD2. The CDR3 spans 13 residues. CDR1 is MNHEY, CDR2 SVGAGI, per germline. The CDR3 coding sequence is TGTGCCGGCAGGGCCCCGGGGGGCTACGAGCAGTACTTC. Translated: CAGRAPGGYEQYF.

Of note for this clonotype: The junction departs from the called germline gene at one end, perhaps through a read error. The genes are TRBV4-1 and TRBJ2-1; D unresolved. Germline-derived CDR1 and CDR2 are MGHRA and YSYEKL. The length of the CDR3 is 16 residues. The CDR3, as DNA: TGCGCCAGCAGCCAAGATGCGGCTGGAACCTACAATGAGCAGTTCTTT. It is translated as CASSQDAAGTYNEQFF.

Of note for this clonotype: A read error may be the cause here, since a much bigger clone is one base away. Lacking the conserved final phenylalanine or tryptophan, this CDR3 likely reflects a read error. The rearrangement uses TRBV5-1 and TRBJ2-5, with 8 positions matching TRBD1. Per germline, CDR1 SGHRS and CDR2 YFSETQ. V shed 2 bases and J 3 bases; nucleotides not matched to a gene: 0. This CDR3 contains 13 residues. CDR3 nucleotides: TGCGCCAGCAGCTTACAGGGGGAAGAGACCCAGTACTAC. Translation gives CASSLQGEETQYY.

The V call is TRBV12-3 or TRBV12-4, the J call TRBJ2-2; 8 bases are shared with TRBD2. Trimming cost V 2 bases and J 1 base; bases outside gene matches: 9. This CDR3 region has 18 residues. The CDR3, as DNA: TGTGCCAGCAGTTTACTCCGGGGGGGGACTCTGAACACCGGGGAGCTGTTTTTT. It translates to CASSLLRGGTLNTGELFF.

A remark on this clonotype: A much larger clone sits a single nucleotide away, making a read error possible. The rearrangement joins TRBV29-1 to TRBJ1-1; D is ambiguous. V gave up 5 bases and J gave up 1 base, with 14 bases separating them. CDR3 length equals 14 residues. Germline V CDR1 and CDR2: SQVTM, ANQGSEA. CDR3 region: CSVLLFDGNTEAFF. The CDR3 bases are TGCAGCGTTCTATTGTTTGACGGGAACACTGAAGCTTTCTTT.

Here the CDR3 DNA reads TGTGCCAGCGGCACCGGTTCTGACGGGAGCCACGAGCAGTACTTC. Translated, it gives CASGTGSDGSHEQYF. J is TRBJ2-7 and V is TRBV6-5; the D gene is possibly TRBD2 (6 bases). The CDR3 is 15 amino acids. Germline CDR1 MNHEY, CDR2 SVGAGI. The V gene lost 8 bases and the J gene lost 5 bases, with 22 bases spanning the gap.

In regard to this clonotype: This clone may be a read error of a much larger clone one base away. The chain uses TRBV6-2 or TRBV6-3 and TRBJ2-7; D is unresolved. V lost 0 bases and J lost 0, with 9 bases in between. CDR3 size: 15 residues. Germline CDR1 MNHEY, CDR2 SVGEGT. CDR3 nucleotides: TGTGCCAGCAGTTACTCTTGGGCGCACTCCTACGAGCAGTACTTC. Translated: CASSYSWAHSYEQYF.

This clonotype has more than one count but fewer than ten. The CDR3 reads CASSSGRSSGAYNEQFF. In DNA, the CDR3 is TGTGCCAGCAGTTCCGGACGGTCTAGCGGGGCGTACAATGAGCAGTTCTTC. The V and J genes are TRBV28 and TRBJ2-1; TRBD2 matches at 9 bases. After removal of 4 bases from V and 4 bases from J, the junction contained 11 bases not matched to a gene. There are 17 residues in the CDR3. Germline CDR1 MDHEN, CDR2 SYDVKM.

A word on this clonotype: This CDR3 is missing its conserved last phenylalanine or tryptophan, likely due to a read error. The V and J genes are TRBV11-2 and TRBJ1-6; 9 nucleotides agree with TRBD1. There are 16 residues in the CDR3. Germline CDR1 reads SGHAT; CDR2 reads FQNNGV. The V and J ends lost 5 bases and 7 bases, in that order; junction bases with no gene match: 9. CDR3 loop: CASSPSPDRGNSPLHL. In DNA, the CDR3 is TGTGCCAGCAGCCCGTCCCCGGACAGGGGAAATTCACCCCTCCACTTA.

A remark on this clonotype: The junction and the germline gene differ at one end; a read error may be behind it. The V call is TRBV11-2, the J call TRBJ2-2, with 7 bases lining up with TRBD2. This CDR3 comprises 14 residues. Germline V CDR1 and CDR2: SGHAT, FQNNGV. The CDR3 DNA follows: TGTGCCAGTAGCACCGGGACTACCATCGGGGACCTGTTTTTT. Protein product: CASSTGTTIGDLFF. Complete variable domain (other parts from reference TRBV11-2 and TRBJ2-2): EAGVAQSPRYKIIEKRQSVAFWCNPISGHATLYWYQQILGQGPKLLIQFQNNGVVDDSQLPKDRFSAERLKGVDSTLKIQPAKLEDSAVYLCASSTGTTIGDLFFGEGSRLTVL.

The CDR3 DNA follows: TGTGCCAGCTCACGTGACGGGACAGCTGAAGCTTTCTTT. This gives the protein CASSRDGTAEAFF. The chain is built from TRBV18 and TRBJ1-1; 7 bases fit TRBD1. Germline CDR1 reads KGHSH; CDR2 reads LQKENI. CDR3 size: 13 residues. After removal of 4 bases from V and 6 bases from J, the junction contained 5 bases not matched to a gene. The full variable domain, in which reference TRBV18 and TRBJ1-1 provide the parts outside the CDR3, is NAGVMQNPRHLVRRRGQEARLRCSPMKGHSHVYWYRQLPEEGLKFMVYLQKENIIDESGMPKERFSAEFPKEGPSILRIQQVVRGDSAAYFCASSRDGTAEAFFGQGTRLTVV.